This TCR beta chain was captured in a study of blood T cell repertoires in COVID-19. Looking at the study overall: The samples span acute and convalescent COVID-19 from the United States, Italy and Spain. The cDNA or gDNA used as material had been derived from T cells, B-cell-depleted T cells, or PBMCs.

Authors' processing steps: By means of reference gene primer amplification, nucleated cell counts were estimated. The table came from immunoSEQ multiplex PCR; TCRdb's copy has only in-frame clones and leaves some out. Clone size and the V and J calls come from that table; the DNA yielded D and trimming. The profile shows approximately 69,000 clones, roughly 82% of them singletons. Germline V gene sequence: CDR1 MNHEY, CDR2 SVGAGI. V was trimmed by 5 bases and J by 0 bases, leaving 13 bases between them. This CDR3 has 15 amino acids. The sample taken for sequencing was peripheral blood. The receptor's source is a woman older than 75 with acute or convalescent COVID-19. The chain recombines TRBV6-5 with TRBJ1-2, with D possibly TRBD1 on 5 matching bases. This CDR3 is CASSRDRGTNYGYTF. The CDR3 DNA reads as TGTGCCAGCAGTAGAGACAGAGGAACTAACTATGGCTACACCTTC.